These 24 T cell receptor beta chains originate from one sample sequenced in a study of response to subunit inactivated influenza vaccine. From the RT-PCR reads, TCRdb called clonotypes with MiXCR, one entry per CDR3 protein. The table shows some 800,000 distinct CDR3 sequences, with 21% occurring only once. This specimen consisted of PBMCs from blood, obtained more than 4 days after vaccination. These receptors were collected from a man aged 50 to 60 who received an inactivated influenza vaccine.

In this sample, this clonotype turned up a few times. The chain couples TRBV6-1 to TRBJ2-2; 8 nucleotides match TRBD1. This CDR3 is 14 amino acids long. CDR1 and CDR2 from the germline V gene are MNHNS and SASEGT. J gave up 5 bases and V 7 bases, and 6 bases lay outside the gene matches. The CDR3 nucleotides are TGTGCCAGCACCGGGACAGGATGGACCGGGGAGCTGTTTTTT. Residues: CASTGTGWTGELFF.

This clonotype has just a few counts. This chain uses TRBV15 with TRBJ1-5; D might be TRBD1 (6 bases). V lost 9 bases and J 6 bases, leaving 21 bases between the germline ends. CDR3 length equals 15 residues. Germline loops: CDR1 LNHNV, CDR2 YYDKDF (reference sequence). This CDR3 is CATTSPGPRGQPQHF. The DNA for the CDR3 is TGTGCCACTACCTCACCGGGACCCAGGGGTCAGCCCCAGCATTTT.

This chain links TRBV27 with TRBJ1-1; 10 bases map to TRBD1. V gave up 6 bases and J gave up 1 base; unmatched junction bases: 5. The CDR3 is 15 amino acids. The germline gives CDR1 MNHEY, CDR2 SMNVEV (reference sequence). CDR3 amino acids: CASRRQGAANTEAFF. CDR3 nucleotides: TGTGCCAGCAGGCGACAGGGGGCGGCGAACACTGAAGCTTTCTTT.

The sample holds a few counts of this clonotype. The rearrangement links TRBV20-1 to TRBJ2-7, with a tentative D call TRBD2 (6 bases). The CDR3 sequence is 13 residues long. Trimming left V 4 bases short and J 6 bases short, with 16 bases between. Germline CDR1 reads DFQATT; CDR2 reads SNEGSKA (reference sequence). For the CDR3, the DNA is TGCAGTGCTACCCCAGGAGGGGCAGCCGAGCAGTACTTC. This codes for CSATPGGAAEQYF.

This rearrangement joins TRBV30 to TRBJ2-7; 11 bases fit TRBD2. CDR1 and CDR2 (germline): GTSNPN, SVGIG (reference sequence). Unmatched junction bases numbered 15, after V lost 4 bases and J lost 1 base. This CDR3 has 18 residues. CDR3 bases: TGTGCCTGGAACGGACAGGGACTAGCGGACTTCATTTCCTACGAGCAGTACTTC. Its translation: CAWNGQGLADFISYEQYF.

The chain links TRBV9 to TRBJ2-1; weak D call: TRBD2 (5 bases). The ends were cut back, 5 bases at V and 3 bases at J, with 15 bases in the middle. Germline CDR1 SGDLS, CDR2 YYNGEE. The CDR3 loop spans 15 amino acids. The CDR3 here is CASSRAVGVYNEQFF. CDR3 nucleotide sequence: TGTGCCAGCAGTCGAGCGGTTGGGGTCTACAATGAGCAGTTCTTC.

The V and J genes are TRBV7-8 and TRBJ2-7; D may be TRBD1 (5 bases). The length of the CDR3 is 15 residues. The germline V gene encodes CDR1 SGHVS and CDR2 FQNEAQ. V was pared by 1 base and J by 9 bases, with 19 bases between. The CDR3 protein is CASSLGWSGKNGQYF. The CDR3 DNA reads as TGTGCCAGCAGCTTAGGGTGGTCAGGGAAGAACGGGCAGTACTTC. Looking up the rest from reference TRBV7-8 and TRBJ2-7 gives the full variable domain: GAGVSQSPRYKVAKRGQDVALRCDPISGHVSLFWYQQALGQGPEFLTYFQNEAQLDKSGLPSDRFFAERPEGSVSTLKIQRTQQEDSAVYLCASSLGWSGKNGQYFGPGTRLTVT.

The chain couples TRBV20-1 to TRBJ2-5, with D perhaps matching TRBD1 or TRBD2 (5 bases each). The germline V gene encodes CDR1 DFQATT and CDR2 SNEGSKA (reference sequence). This CDR3 is built from 14 residues. V lost 6 bases and J 1 base, leaving 15 bases between the germline ends. CDR3 sequence reads: CSAPRIGTQETQYF. The CDR3 DNA follows: TGCAGTGCCCCCCGAATAGGGACCCAAGAGACCCAGTACTTC.

This clonotype was detected a few times. The gene calls are TRBV20-1 and TRBJ2-7; no clear D. V lost 5 bases and J 3 bases, leaving 8 bases between the germline ends. Germline V gene lookup returns CDR1 DFQATT and CDR2 SNEGSKA (reference sequence). The CDR3 runs to 11 residues. The CDR3 coding sequence is TGCAGTGCTGGACCTAACTACGAGCAGTACTTC. Translation: CSAGPNYEQYF.

This clonotype has only a few counts. The chain uses TRBV6-5 and TRBJ1-4; D remains unclear. The CDR3 runs to 14 residues. Trimming removed 0 bases from V and 8 bases from J, with 10 bases in between. Germline loops: CDR1 MNHEY, CDR2 SVGAGI. The CDR3, as DNA: TGTGCCAGCAGTTACTCGATGACTTACGAAAAACTGTTTTTT. It codes for CASSYSMTYEKLFF.

This clonotype was picked up a small number of times. The V gene is TRBV29-1, the J gene TRBJ2-4, with 9 bases identical to TRBD1. This CDR3 has 11 amino acids. V shed 7 bases and J 9 bases; nucleotides not matched to a gene: 4. Germline CDR1 is SQVTM and CDR2 is ANQGSEA. The CDR3 DNA sequence: TGCAGCGCCAGACAGGGGGTCATTCAGTACTTC. Its protein is CSARQGVIQYF.

In this sample, this clonotype turned up many times. The V gene is TRBV7-2, the J gene TRBJ2-1; TRBD2 agrees at 7 bases. The V gene end was trimmed by 5 bases and the J gene end by 2 bases; junction bases not matched to a gene: 6. Germline lookup yields CDR1 SGHTA and CDR2 FQGNSA. The CDR3 consists of 15 residues. CDR3 sequence reads: CASSRSGGTYNEQFF. CDR3 nucleotides: TGTGCCAGCAGCCGATCGGGGGGTACCTACAATGAGCAGTTCTTC. Variable domain in full (rest from reference TRBV7-2 and TRBJ2-1): GAGVSQSPSNKVTEKGKDVELRCDPISGHTALYWYRQSLGQGLEFLIYFQGNSAPDKSGLPSDRFSAERTGGSVSTLTIQRTQQEDSAVYLCASSRSGGTYNEQFFGPGTRLTVL.

The chain has TRBV5-1 and TRBJ2-7, with D maybe TRBD1 (6 bases). The germline CDR1 and CDR2 sequences are SGHRS and YFSETQ. The CDR3 extends over 17 amino acids. Trimming took off 1 base at V and 2 bases at J, with 19 bases between the two ends. This CDR3 is CASSLSSIDRRAYEQYF. CDR3 DNA: TGCGCCAGCAGCTTGTCGTCCATTGACAGGAGAGCCTACGAGCAGTACTTC.

This clonotype was detected ten times or more. The chain carries TRBV24-1 and TRBJ2-3, with TRBD1 as a possible D gene (5 bases). The CDR3 length is 15 residues. The V gene's germline CDR1 is KGHDR and CDR2 SFDVKD. With 4 bases removed from V and 2 bases from J, the gap between germline ends came to 12 bases. CDR3 sequence reads: CATSDEPGYTDTQYF. CDR3 nucleotide sequence: TGTGCCACCAGTGACGAACCAGGGTACACAGATACGCAGTATTTT.

This clonotype appeared many times. The chain employs TRBV29-1 and TRBJ2-1; tentative D call: TRBD2 (6 bases). Germline CDR1 and CDR2: SQVTM and ANQGSEA. This CDR3 contains 12 residues. V lost 6 bases and J 10 bases, leaving 16 bases between the germline ends. For the CDR3, the DNA is TGCAGCGTGGGCGTTTTAGCGGACGAGCAGTTCTTC. Translating it yields CSVGVLADEQFF.

A remark on this clonotype: A much larger clone lies one base from this, so it may be a read error. This sequence joins TRBV4-2 and TRBJ1-1; 7 positions match TRBD1. The V and J ends lost 1 base and 1 base, in that order; junction bases with no gene match: 15. From germline, CDR1 is LGHNA and CDR2 YNFKEQ. CDR3 length: 19 residues. CDR3: CASSQGGGGGWGANTEAFF. CDR3 nucleotide sequence: TGTGCCAGCAGCCAAGGCGGAGGAGGGGGCTGGGGAGCGAACACTGAAGCTTTCTTT.

This clonotype appeared a few times. Written as DNA, the CDR3 is TGCAGTGCTAGAGGGGTAGGGCATGGCAATCAGCCCCAGCATTTT. The encoded protein is CSARGVGHGNQPQHF. The gene calls are TRBV20-1 and TRBJ1-5; no clear D. CDR1 and CDR2 from the germline V gene are DFQATT and SNEGSKA (reference sequence). V lost 1 base to trimming and J lost 2 bases, with 12 bases between them. This CDR3 spans 15 amino acids.

The chain joins TRBV20-1 to TRBJ1-1, with TRBD1 matching 9 bases. Germline V gives CDR1 DFQATT, CDR2 SNEGSKA (reference sequence). V was clipped by 4 bases and J by 4 bases; unmatched bases: 7. The CDR3 runs 14 residues. The CDR3 loop reads CSATQGAQSTEAFF. In DNA, the CDR3 is TGCAGTGCTACACAGGGGGCGCAAAGCACTGAAGCTTTCTTT.

V gene TRBV12-3 or TRBV12-4 combines with J gene TRBJ2-7; no firm D call. This CDR3 region has 12 residues. V lost 2 bases and J lost 5, with 7 bases in between. CDR3 nucleotide sequence: TGTGCCAGCAGTTTAATGGTGAACGAGCAGTACTTC. Translated: CASSLMVNEQYF.

The chain uses TRBV11-1 and TRBJ2-3; 12 nucleotides align to TRBD2. Germline values: CDR1 SGHAT, CDR2 FQDESV (reference sequence). V lost 0 bases, J lost 4 bases, and 11 bases stayed unmatched. The CDR3 length is 19 residues. CDR3 DNA: TGTGCCAGCAGCTTAGCGCTAAGTCTAGCGGGGGGGCCTCCAGATACGCAGTATTTT. The encoded protein is CASSLALSLAGGPPDTQYF.

CDR3: CAISESIVRSLSGANVLTF. In DNA form, the CDR3 reads TGTGCCATCAGTGAGTCGATTGTCAGGAGCCTCTCTGGGGCCAACGTCCTGACTTTC. The V call is TRBV10-3, the J call TRBJ2-6; D unresolved. CDR1 is ENHRY and CDR2 is SYGVKD in the germline V gene. V was shortened by 0 bases and J by 0 bases, with 15 bases between the two germline ends. CDR3 length: 19 residues.

This sequence joins TRBV4-2 and TRBJ2-3, with no clear D. There are 16 residues in the CDR3. From germline, CDR1 is LGHNA and CDR2 YNFKEQ. V lost 1 base and J 0 bases, leaving 11 bases between the germline ends. CDR3 DNA sequence: TGTGCCAGCAGCCAAGGCTCCGCGTCTAGCACAGATACGCAGTATTTT. It codes for CASSQGSASSTDTQYF.

J is TRBJ1-1 and V is TRBV4-3; the D gene is possibly TRBD1 (5 bases). V shed 3 bases and J shed 6 bases, with 5 bases lying between them. CDR3 size: 11 residues. Germline V gives CDR1 LGHNA, CDR2 YSLEER. CDR3 DNA sequence: TGCGCCAGCAGCCAGGGACCTGAAGCTTTCTTT. Translated, it gives CASSQGPEAFF.

This clonotype was observed a handful of times. The chain is built from TRBV29-1 and TRBJ2-1; perhaps TRBD2 as D (5 bases). CDR3 size: 15 residues. V was clipped by 3 bases and J by 9 bases, with 21 bases between them. Germline V gene data show CDR1 as SQVTM and CDR2 as ANQGSEA. This CDR3 is CSVDSRRSSNPEQFF. The CDR3 region has the DNA TGCAGCGTTGACTCCAGGAGGTCGTCGAATCCTGAGCAGTTCTTC.